A selection of T cell receptor beta chains follows, all from one sample in a study of CD8 T cells in Susac syndrome. TCRdb recomputed calls from the immunoSEQ multiplex PCR reads with MiXCR, one row per CDR3 protein. The data contain tens of thousands of distinct CDR3 sequences, around 90% of them seen just once; the ten biggest clones take up 0.15% to 0.2%. Specimen: CD8+ T cells from PBMCs. The receptors derive from a human donor in good health. CDR3s include the opening cysteine and the closing phenylalanine or tryptophan. Fields, in order: D gene, clone size, J gene, V gene, CDR3 protein, CDR3 DNA. D genes are given only for firm matches. The size field is filled for only some rows; it gives once, few, many or a size class.

>TRBD1|NA|TRBJ2-1|TRBV4-3
CASSQDGTGRSYNEQFF
TGCGCCAGCAGCCAAGACGGGACAGGGAGATCCTACAATGAGCAGTTCTTC
>NA|NA|TRBJ2-5|TRBV9
CASSVESGVGETQYF
TGTGCCAGCAGCGTAGAGTCGGGGGTGGGAGAGACCCAGTACTTC
>NA|NA|TRBJ2-2|TRBV5-1
CASSPYTGELFF
TGCGCCAGCAGCCCTTACACCGGGGAGCTGTTTTTT
>NA|once|TRBJ1-1|TRBV28
CASSLYSRGGLNTEAFF
TGTGCCAGCAGTTTATATTCCCGGGGGGGTCTAAACACTGAAGCTTTCTTT
>NA|NA|TRBJ1-2|TRBV13
CASSNSSYGYTF
TGTGCCAGCAGCAATAGCTCCTATGGCTACACCTTC
>NA|NA|TRBJ2-1|TRBV4-1
CASSQAGGLYNEQFF
TGCGCCAGCAGCCAAGCAGGGGGGCTCTACAATGAGCAGTTCTTC
>TRBD1|NA|TRBJ2-2|TRBV6-5
CASSYTATGDTGELFF
TGTGCCAGCAGTTACACCGCGACAGGGGACACCGGGGAGCTGTTTTTT
>NA|NA|TRBJ1-4|TRBV6-5
CASSYSNGVGEKLFF
TGTGCCAGCAGTTACTCGAACGGAGTAGGGGAAAAACTGTTTTTT
>NA|NA|TRBJ2-2|TRBV4-1
CASSQDYTYTGELFF
TGCGCCAGCAGCCAAGACTACACCTACACCGGGGAGCTGTTTTTT
>NA|NA|TRBJ2-1|TRBV12-3/TRBV12-4
CASSFLGGDEQFF
TGTGCCAGCAGTTTCCTAGGGGGGGATGAGCAGTTCTTC
>NA|NA|TRBJ2-7|TRBV9
CASSASTADGYEQYF
TGTGCCAGCAGCGCATCGACAGCGGATGGTTACGAGCAGTACTTC
>NA|NA|TRBJ1-2|TRBV15
CATSRRLRAEFNGYTF
TGTGCCACCAGCAGAAGACTCCGGGCCGAGTTTAATGGCTACACCTTC
>NA|NA|TRBJ2-1|TRBV19
CASSIGGPVHFF
TGTGCCAGTAGTATAGGGGGGCCTGTTCACTTCTTC
>NA|NA|TRBJ2-2|TRBV27
CASSFKGLNTGELFF
TGTGCCAGCAGCTTTAAAGGGTTGAACACCGGGGAGCTGTTTTTT
>NA|NA|TRBJ2-1|TRBV30
CALVRGHEQFF
TGTGCCCTGGTGCGTGGTCATGAGCAGTTCTTC
>NA|NA|TRBJ2-1|TRBV6-2/TRBV6-3
CASNHGDSPAEQFF
TGTGCCAGCAACCACGGAGACTCGCCGGCCGAGCAGTTCTTC
>NA|NA|TRBJ2-2|TRBV7-9
CASSLALRQVNTGELFF
TGTGCCAGCAGCTTAGCGCTAAGACAGGTGAACACCGGGGAGCTGTTTTTT
>TRBD1|few|TRBJ1-5|TRBV6-1
CASKPPGGTNQPQHF
TGTGCCAGCAAGCCCCCAGGGGGGACAAATCAGCCCCAGCATTTT
>NA|NA|TRBJ1-5|TRBV16
CASSQVGRGNQPQHF
TGTGCCAGCAGCCAAGTAGGAAGGGGAAATCAGCCCCAGCATTTT
>NA|NA|TRBJ1-1|TRBV6-2/TRBV6-3
CASSYSRVQGNTEAFF
TGTGCCAGCAGTTACTCGAGAGTTCAGGGGAACACTGAAGCTTTCTTT
>TRBD2|NA|TRBJ2-3|TRBV4-3
CASSPAGTSGGADTQYF
TGCGCCAGCAGCCCCGCCGGGACTAGCGGGGGGGCAGATACGCAGTATTTT
>TRBD1|NA|TRBJ1-1|TRBV19
CASSMVRDRGRTEAFF
TGTGCCAGTAGTATGGTCCGGGACAGGGGGCGTACTGAAGCTTTCTTT
>TRBD1|NA|TRBJ1-2|TRBV20-1
CSVTDWTGRDYGYTF
TGCAGTGTTACAGATTGGACAGGGCGCGACTATGGCTACACCTTC
>NA|NA|TRBJ1-1|TRBV9
CASSAIRNTEAFF
TGTGCCAGCAGCGCTATTAGGAACACTGAAGCTTTCTTT
>TRBD2|few|TRBJ2-1|TRBV3-1
CASSQRSSGGNEQFF
TGTGCCAGCAGCCAACGATCTAGCGGGGGTAATGAGCAGTTCTTC
>TRBD2|NA|TRBJ2-2|TRBV4-1
CASSQVFGRAGTSGVAGELFF
TGCGCCAGCAGCCAAGTTTTCGGAAGGGCGGGGACTAGCGGGGTGGCCGGGGAGCTGTTTTTT
>NA|NA|TRBJ2-2|TRBV11-2
CASSLLAASLVYENTGELFF
TGTGCCAGCAGCTTACTTGCAGCCAGTTTAGTTTATGAGAACACCGGGGAGCTGTTTTTT
>NA|NA|TRBJ2-7|TRBV27
CASSPGVSIYEQYF
TGTGCCAGCAGTCCAGGCGTTTCCATCTACGAGCAGTACTTC
>NA|NA|TRBJ1-1|TRBV6-5
CASSYLAHGAGNTEAFF
TGTGCCAGCAGTTACCTCGCCCACGGGGCGGGGAACACTGAAGCTTTCTTT
>TRBD1|NA|TRBJ2-1|TRBV7-8
CASSTRDSKPSYNEQFF
TGTGCCAGCAGCACCCGGGACAGCAAGCCCTCCTACAATGAGCAGTTCTTC
>TRBD2|NA|TRBJ2-3|TRBV4-1
CASSQDIGRLAGTDTQYF
TGCGCCAGCAGCCAAGATATAGGCCGACTAGCGGGCACAGATACGCAGTATTTT
>NA|NA|TRBJ2-3|TRBV14
CASSQRGALTSTDTQYF
TGTGCCAGCAGCCAACGCGGGGCACTCACTAGCACAGATACGCAGTATTTT
>NA|NA|TRBJ1-6|TRBV5-1
CASSFYDNSPLHF
TGCGCCAGCAGCTTTTACGATAATTCACCCCTCCACTTT
>NA|NA|TRBJ2-3|TRBV10-2
CASRPGPDTQYF
TGCGCCAGCAGACCTGGGCCAGATACGCAGTATTTT
>NA|few|TRBJ1-1|TRBV19
CASSDTLNTEAFF
TGTGCCAGTTCGGACACTTTGAACACTGAAGCTTTCTTT
>TRBD1|NA|TRBJ2-3|TRBV14
CASRRTGQGTDTQYF
TGTGCCAGCAGACGAACGGGACAGGGCACAGATACGCAGTATTTT
>TRBD1|NA|TRBJ2-3|TRBV6-2/TRBV6-3
CASRLLTGGRTDTQYF
TGTGCCAGCAGACTACTGACAGGGGGACGCACAGATACGCAGTATTTT
>NA|NA|TRBJ2-3|TRBV27
CASSPGADTQYF
TGTGCCAGCAGCCCTGGAGCCGATACGCAGTATTTT
>NA|NA|TRBJ1-1|TRBV5-1
CASSLGQENTEAFF
TGCGCCAGCAGCTTGGGACAGGAGAACACTGAAGCTTTCTTT
>TRBD2|NA|TRBJ2-3|TRBV4-3
CASSPGLAGGPVTQYF
TGCGCCAGCAGCCCTGGACTAGCGGGGGGCCCAGTTACGCAGTATTTT
>NA|NA|TRBJ1-4|TRBV30
CAWSDWILEGEATNEKLFF
TGTGCCTGGAGTGACTGGATTCTCGAGGGGGAGGCAACTAATGAAAAACTGTTTTTT
>NA|once|TRBJ1-2|TRBV6-6
CASRPGGVGYGYTF
TGTGCCAGCAGACCCGGCGGGGTTGGCTATGGCTACACCTTC
>TRBD2|NA|TRBJ2-2|TRBV19
CASSMASGGLFTGELFF
TGTGCCAGTAGTATGGCTAGCGGGGGGCTGTTCACCGGGGAGCTGTTTTTT
>NA|NA|TRBJ1-5|TRBV19
CASTPATSNQPQHF
TGTGCCAGTACCCCAGCAACTAGCAATCAGCCCCAGCATTTT
>NA|NA|TRBJ2-5|TRBV10-1
CASSESFETQYF
TGCGCCAGCAGTGAGTCGTTCGAGACCCAGTACTTC
>TRBD1|NA|TRBJ2-7|TRBV4-1
CASSQVGTGGLEYF
TGCGCCAGCAGCCAAGTGGGGACAGGGGGCTTGGAGTACTTC
>TRBD2|NA|TRBJ2-1|TRBV6-5
CASSYQLAGGLFSYNEQFF
TGTGCCAGCAGTTACCAACTAGCGGGGGGTTTGTTCTCCTACAATGAGCAGTTCTTC